The 20 T cell receptor beta chains below come from one sample, sequenced in a study of T cells after yellow fever vaccination. TCRdb independently ran MiXCR on the 5' RACE reads; one entry per CDR3 protein. The sample gives 300,000 to 450,000 distinct CDR3 sequences, 7% to 10% of which show up once; around 17% is in the top ten. Sequencing was performed on PBMCs, taken approximately 40 days after the first yellow fever vaccination. These receptors were obtained from a man aged 18 to 30 who received the YFV17D yellow fever vaccine.

In this sample, this clonotype turned up a few times. This chain links TRBV18 with TRBJ1-3; D is undetermined. Per the germline V gene, CDR1 is KGHSH and CDR2 is LQKENI. The ends were cut back, 3 bases at V and 4 bases at J, with 10 bases in the middle. This CDR3 is built from 14 residues. The CDR3 loop reads CASSPPIAGNTIYF. Here the CDR3 DNA reads TGTGCCAGCTCACCTCCTATAGCGGGAAACACCATATATTTT.

The count of this clonotype is one. The V and J genes are TRBV7-2 and TRBJ1-2, with TRBD1 matching 7 bases. The CDR3 loop spans 12 amino acids. The germline V gene encodes CDR1 SGHTA and CDR2 FQGNSA. J lost 8 bases, V lost 7 bases, and 7 bases had no gene match. The CDR3 nucleotides are TGTGCCAGCAAGACAGGGAGTGACGGCTACACCTTC. Encoded protein: CASKTGSDGYTF.

This chain uses TRBV20-1 with TRBJ1-1; possible D gene TRBD1, 5 bases. The CDR3 has 14 residues. CDR1 and CDR2 (germline): DFQATT, SNEGSKA (reference sequence). With 6 bases removed from V and 1 base from J, the gap between germline ends came to 15 bases. The CDR3 spells CSATQGSGNTEAFF. Here the CDR3 DNA reads TGCAGTGCCACCCAGGGAAGTGGGAACACTGAAGCTTTCTTT.

J is TRBJ2-7 and V is TRBV20-1, with D possibly TRBD2 on 5 matching bases. From germline, CDR1 is DFQATT and CDR2 SNEGSKA (reference sequence). The CDR3 sequence is 14 residues long. V lost 0 bases and J 2 bases, leaving 11 bases between the germline ends. CDR3: CSARESGIAYEQYF. CDR3 coding DNA: TGCAGTGCTAGAGAGAGCGGTATTGCCTACGAGCAGTACTTC.

This chain joins TRBV5-4 and TRBJ2-1, with D tentatively TRBD2 (5 bases). The CDR3 consists of 15 residues. In germline, CDR1 is SGHNT, CDR2 YYREEE (reference sequence). V lost 4 bases and J 9 bases, leaving 20 bases between the germline ends. DNA for the CDR3: TGTGCCAGCAGCCTGGACCCACTAGAGGCGGCTGAGCAGTTCTTC. Amino acids: CASSLDPLEAAEQFF.

This clonotype was seen a handful of times. The rearrangement joins TRBV6-2 or TRBV6-3 to TRBJ1-6; TRBD1 agrees at 10 bases. CDR1 is MNHEY, CDR2 SVGEGT, per germline. The CDR3 runs 18 residues. The J segment lost 10 bases and the V segment lost 0 bases, leaving 12 bases of the junction unmatched. CDR3 sequence: CASSYSGTGDLLGSPLHF. Written as DNA, the CDR3 is TGTGCCAGCAGTTACTCCGGGACAGGGGACTTGCTAGGCTCACCCCTCCACTTT.

The chain combines TRBV2 with TRBJ2-5; no firm D call. Trimming removed 6 bases from V and 3 bases from J, with 11 bases in between. Germline CDR1 and CDR2: SNHLY and FYNNEI. This CDR3 spans 13 amino acids. The DNA of the CDR3 is TGTGCCAGCAGCGGCCTAGAGGAAGAGACCCAGTACTTC. Amino acids: CASSGLEEETQYF.

The chain uses TRBV10-3 and TRBJ2-1; D possibly uses TRBD1 or TRBD2 (6 bases each). CDR1 is ENHRY, CDR2 SYGVKD, per germline. Trimming left V 0 bases short and J 9 bases short, with 18 bases between. The CDR3 extends over 16 amino acids. The CDR3, as DNA: TGTGCCATCAGTGAGTCGAACGGGGGCCCCTTTGGTGAGCAGTTCTTC. Protein product: CAISESNGGPFGEQFF.

The CDR3 reads CASSLTQGPGELFF. For the CDR3, the DNA is TGTGCCAGCAGCCTGACCCAGGGCCCCGGGGAGCTGTTTTTT. V gene TRBV14 combines with J gene TRBJ2-2, with TRBD1 as a possible D gene (5 bases). This CDR3 has 14 residues. V lost 4 bases and J 6 bases, leaving 12 bases between the germline ends. Germline V gives CDR1 SGHDN, CDR2 FVKESK. The entire variable domain, with the rest obtained from reference TRBV14 and TRBJ2-2, is as follows: EAGVTQFPSHSVIEKGQTVTLRCDPISGHDNLYWYRRVMGKEIKFLLHFVKESKQDESGMPNNRFLAERTGGTYSTLKVQPAELEDSGVYFCASSLTQGPGELFFGEGSRLTVL.

This clonotype was seen a handful of times. The chain is built from TRBV24-1 and TRBJ2-7; 8 bases fit TRBD1. Germline assignment: CDR1 KGHDR and CDR2 SFDVKD. Losses at the gene ends were 3 bases for V and 5 bases for J; bases not matched to a gene: 2. The CDR3 has 13 amino acids. The CDR3 DNA is TGTGCCACCAGTGATAGGACAGGGCACGAGCAGTACTTC. Its translation: CATSDRTGHEQYF.

This chain joins TRBV4-1 and TRBJ2-7; D is undetermined. Trimming pared 4 bases from V and 7 bases from J, leaving 11 bases between. CDR3 length: 12 residues. Germline assignment: CDR1 MGHRA and CDR2 YSYEKL. The CDR3 is CASSPSPGEQYF. CDR3 sequence (DNA): TGCGCCAGCAGCCCCTCTCCCGGTGAGCAGTACTTC.

This clonotype occurred a few times. The rearrangement links TRBV4-3 to TRBJ1-2, with no clear D. Germline loops: CDR1 LGHNA, CDR2 YSLEER. V shed 2 bases and J shed 1 base, with 11 bases lying between them. The CDR3 has 15 residues. The CDR3 sequence is CASSQSRAFNYGYTF. In nucleotides, the CDR3 is TGCGCCAGCAGCCAATCGAGAGCATTTAACTATGGCTACACCTTC.

The chain carries TRBV29-1 and TRBJ2-1; 9 nucleotides align to TRBD2. CDR1 and CDR2 (germline): SQVTM, ANQGSEA. J was trimmed by 2 bases and V by 7 bases; bases with no gene match: 6. The CDR3 is 14 amino acids. The CDR3 region is CSETIAGAYNEQFF. CDR3 bases: TGCAGCGAAACCATAGCGGGGGCCTACAATGAGCAGTTCTTC.

The chain carries TRBV7-2 and TRBJ2-7; TRBD2 is a possible D gene (6 bases). The CDR3 spans 17 residues. V lost 5 bases and J lost 2, with 22 bases in between. Germline values: CDR1 SGHTA, CDR2 FQGNSA. DNA of the CDR3: TGTGCCAGCAGCCCGGAGGGTGGGCAGGGCCTTACCTACGAGCAGTACTTC. Its protein product is CASSPEGGQGLTYEQYF.

This clonotype has only a few counts. V and J are TRBV18 and TRBJ1-5; the match to TRBD1 covers 7 bases. The CDR3 has 18 residues. In germline, CDR1 is KGHSH, CDR2 LQKENI. J was trimmed by 6 bases and V by 3 bases; bases with no gene match: 17. CDR3 loop: CASSPTPLGQGGSQPQHF. CDR3 DNA: TGTGCCAGCTCACCGACACCCCTCGGCCAGGGGGGAAGTCAGCCCCAGCATTTT. The full variable domain, its missing parts supplied by reference TRBV18 and TRBJ1-5, is NAGVMQNPRHLVRRRGQEARLRCSPMKGHSHVYWYRQLPEEGLKFMVYLQKENIIDESGMPKERFSAEFPKEGPSILRIQQVVRGDSAAYFCASSPTPLGQGGSQPQHFGDGTRLSIL.

The V call is TRBV9, the J call TRBJ1-4; 8 positions match TRBD1. J gave up 0 bases and V 5 bases, and 9 bases lay outside the gene matches. CDR3 length equals 17 residues. Germline assignment: CDR1 SGDLS and CDR2 YYNGEE. The CDR3 DNA reads TGTGCCAGCAGTTCCGGGACAGGCTCTGCAACTAATGAAAAACTGTTTTTT. Protein sequence: CASSSGTGSATNEKLFF.

This clonotype was found a few times. The V and J genes are TRBV24-1 and TRBJ2-1; 16 bases match TRBD2. V trimming: 3 bases; J trimming: 16 bases; junction bases outside the gene matches: 8. The length of the CDR3 is 15 residues. Germline CDR1 and CDR2: KGHDR and SFDVKD. CDR3 sequence (DNA): TGTGCCACCAGTGATCAGGGACTAGCGGGGGGGCTACTATTCTTC. The encoded protein is CATSDQGLAGGLLFF.

The chain couples TRBV20-1 to TRBJ2-1; no clear D. With 2 bases removed from V and 1 base from J, the gap between germline ends came to 12 bases. The V gene's germline CDR1 is DFQATT and CDR2 SNEGSKA (reference sequence). CDR3 size: 15 residues. The CDR3 sequence is CSARRLTGSYNEQFF. CDR3 nucleotide sequence: TGCAGTGCTAGACGATTGACCGGATCCTACAATGAGCAGTTCTTC.

This clonotype was found a few times. J is TRBJ2-3 and V is TRBV20-1; a weak D match, TRBD2 (5 bases). This CDR3 comprises 12 residues. Germline V gives CDR1 DFQATT, CDR2 SNEGSKA (reference sequence). The V gene lost 6 bases and the J gene lost 4 bases, with 11 bases spanning the gap. CDR3 sequence: CSAVPGSDTQYF. CDR3 nucleotides: TGCAGTGCGGTCCCGGGATCAGATACGCAGTATTTT.

The V call is TRBV20-1, the J call TRBJ1-3; weak D call: TRBD1 (6 bases). Germline V CDR1 and CDR2: DFQATT, SNEGSKA (reference sequence). V lost 2 bases and J lost 2, with 10 bases in between. The CDR3 is made up of 14 amino acids. The CDR3 protein is CSARYRETGNTIYF. CDR3 DNA sequence: TGCAGTGCTAGATACAGGGAAACTGGAAACACCATATATTTT.